The entry below describes one T cell receptor beta chain. This sample was included in a study of regulatory T cells in long-lasting Graves disease. HTBI primers from iRepertoire and Arm-PCR of CDR3 regions yielded the TCR beta libraries. One entry per CDR3 protein, called by TCRdb with MiXCR from the multiplex PCR reads. The sample comprises 350,000 to 500,000 distinct CDR3 sequences, about 17% of which are singletons, and about 25% rests with the top ten. Germline CDR1 LGHNA, CDR2 YSLEER. The CDR3 covers 19 residues. The V and J ends lost 0 bases and 0 bases, in that order; junction bases with no gene match: 7. Time point in this sample: newly diagnosed GD, antithyroid drugs for less than 3 months. From PBMCs, RNA was extracted and then used to make the TCR library. The sample was also linked to a second study, of T cells in Graves' hyperthyroidism and ophthalmopathy. Turning to that study: In the first-round RT-PCR of the TCR CDR3, the HTBI primer set was used. The blood repertoire included most of the expanded thyroid clonotypes above 0.001.

The chain carries TRBV4-3 and TRBJ2-4, with 11 bases aligning to TRBD2. The clonotype was recovered from a woman younger than 35 with Graves disease. The source was peripheral blood mononuclear cells (PBMCs), collected at new diagnosis, from a patient treated with antithyroid drugs. The CDR3 loop is CASSQETSGRGSAKNIQYF. The CDR3 nucleotides read TGCGCCAGCAGCCAAGAAACTAGCGGGAGAGGGTCAGCCAAAAACATTCAGTACTTC.